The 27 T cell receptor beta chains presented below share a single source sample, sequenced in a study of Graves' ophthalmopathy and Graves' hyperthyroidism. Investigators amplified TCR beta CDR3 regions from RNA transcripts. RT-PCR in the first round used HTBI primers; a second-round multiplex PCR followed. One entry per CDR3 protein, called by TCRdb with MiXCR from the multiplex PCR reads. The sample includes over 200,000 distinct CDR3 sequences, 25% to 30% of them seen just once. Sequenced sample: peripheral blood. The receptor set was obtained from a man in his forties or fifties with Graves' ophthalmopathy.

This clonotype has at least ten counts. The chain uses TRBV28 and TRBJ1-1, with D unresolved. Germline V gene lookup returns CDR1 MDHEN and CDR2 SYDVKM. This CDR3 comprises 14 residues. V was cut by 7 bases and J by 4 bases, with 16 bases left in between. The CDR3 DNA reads TGTGCCAGCACTGGCGAGGAGAGTTTCACTGAAGCTTTCTTT. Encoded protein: CASTGEESFTEAFF.

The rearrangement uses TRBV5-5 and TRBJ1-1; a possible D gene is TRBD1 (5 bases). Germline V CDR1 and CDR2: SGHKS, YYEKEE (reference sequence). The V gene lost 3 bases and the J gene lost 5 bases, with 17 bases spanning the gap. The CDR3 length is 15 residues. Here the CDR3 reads CASSWSERGITEAFF. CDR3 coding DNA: TGTGCCAGCAGCTGGAGTGAAAGGGGAATAACTGAAGCTTTCTTT.

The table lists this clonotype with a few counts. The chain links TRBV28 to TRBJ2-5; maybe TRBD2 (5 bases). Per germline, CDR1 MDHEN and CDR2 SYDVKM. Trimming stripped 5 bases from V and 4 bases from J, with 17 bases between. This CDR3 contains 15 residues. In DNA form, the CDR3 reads TGTGCCAGCAGTGACCTTGAGGGAACCCGAGAGACCCAGTACTTC. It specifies CASSDLEGTRETQYF. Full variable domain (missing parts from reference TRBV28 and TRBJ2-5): DVKVTQSSRYLVKRTGEKVFLECVQDMDHENMFWYRQDPGLGLRLIYFSYDVKMKEKGDIPEGYSVSREKKERFSLILESASTNQTSMYLCASSDLEGTRETQYFGPGTRLLVL.

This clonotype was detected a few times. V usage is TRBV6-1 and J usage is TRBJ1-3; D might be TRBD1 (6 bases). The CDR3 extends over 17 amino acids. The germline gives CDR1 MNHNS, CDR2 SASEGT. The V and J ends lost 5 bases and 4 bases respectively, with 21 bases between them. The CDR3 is CASSRSSGQPGGNTIYF. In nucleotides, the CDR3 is TGTGCCAGCAGTAGGTCCTCCGGACAGCCAGGGGGAAACACCATATATTTT.

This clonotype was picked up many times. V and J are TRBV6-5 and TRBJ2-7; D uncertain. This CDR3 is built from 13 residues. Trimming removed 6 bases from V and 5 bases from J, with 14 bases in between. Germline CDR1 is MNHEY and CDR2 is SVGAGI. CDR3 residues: CASSPFGKNEQYF. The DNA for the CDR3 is TGTGCCAGCAGCCCTTTTGGAAAGAACGAGCAGTACTTC.

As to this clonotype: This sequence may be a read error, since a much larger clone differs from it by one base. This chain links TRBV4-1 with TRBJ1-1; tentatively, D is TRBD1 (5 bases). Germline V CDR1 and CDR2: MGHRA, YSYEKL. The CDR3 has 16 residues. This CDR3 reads CARSQDPVGASTEAFF. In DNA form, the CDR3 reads TGCGCCAGGAGCCAAGATCCGGTCGGGGCGTCCACTGAAGCTTTCTTT.

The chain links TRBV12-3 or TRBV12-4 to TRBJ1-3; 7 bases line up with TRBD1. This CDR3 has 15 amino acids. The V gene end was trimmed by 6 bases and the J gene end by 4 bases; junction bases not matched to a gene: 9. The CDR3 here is CASSPTGERGNTIYF. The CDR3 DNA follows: TGTGCCAGCAGCCCTACAGGGGAGCGCGGAAACACCATATATTTT.

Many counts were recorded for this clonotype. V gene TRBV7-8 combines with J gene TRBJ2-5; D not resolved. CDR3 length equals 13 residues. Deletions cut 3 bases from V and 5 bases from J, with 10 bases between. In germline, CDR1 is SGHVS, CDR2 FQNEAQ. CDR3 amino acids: CASSFGLAETQYF. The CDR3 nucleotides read TGTGCCAGCAGCTTTGGTCTCGCGGAGACCCAGTACTTC. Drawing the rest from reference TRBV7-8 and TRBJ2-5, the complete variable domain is GAGVSQSPRYKVAKRGQDVALRCDPISGHVSLFWYQQALGQGPEFLTYFQNEAQLDKSGLPSDRFFAERPEGSVSTLKIQRTQQEDSAVYLCASSFGLAETQYFGPGTRLLVL.

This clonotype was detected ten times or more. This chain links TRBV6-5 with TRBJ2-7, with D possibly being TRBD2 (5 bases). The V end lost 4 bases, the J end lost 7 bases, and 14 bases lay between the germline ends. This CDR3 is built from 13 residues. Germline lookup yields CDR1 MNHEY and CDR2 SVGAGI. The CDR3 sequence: CASSLDLVGEQYF. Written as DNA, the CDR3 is TGTGCCAGCAGTTTGGACTTAGTTGGGGAGCAGTACTTC.

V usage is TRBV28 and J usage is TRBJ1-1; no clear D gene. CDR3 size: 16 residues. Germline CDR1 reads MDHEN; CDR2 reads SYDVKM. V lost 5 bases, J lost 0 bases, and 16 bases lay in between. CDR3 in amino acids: CASSPSTGPMNTEAFF. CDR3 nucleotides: TGTGCCAGCAGTCCATCCACCGGGCCCATGAACACTGAAGCTTTCTTT.

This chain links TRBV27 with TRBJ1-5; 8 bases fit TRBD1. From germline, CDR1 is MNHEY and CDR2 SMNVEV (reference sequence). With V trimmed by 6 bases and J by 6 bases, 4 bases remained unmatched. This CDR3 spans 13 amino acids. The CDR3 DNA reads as TGTGCCAGCAGACCGACAGGGGTTCAGCCCCAGCATTTT. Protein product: CASRPTGVQPQHF.

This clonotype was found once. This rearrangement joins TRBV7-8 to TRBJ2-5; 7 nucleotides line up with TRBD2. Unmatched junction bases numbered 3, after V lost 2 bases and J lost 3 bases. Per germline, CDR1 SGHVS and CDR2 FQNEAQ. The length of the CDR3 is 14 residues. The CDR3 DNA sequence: TGTGCCAGCAGCTTATTCACTAGCGAAGAGACCCAGTACTTC. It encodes CASSLFTSEETQYF.

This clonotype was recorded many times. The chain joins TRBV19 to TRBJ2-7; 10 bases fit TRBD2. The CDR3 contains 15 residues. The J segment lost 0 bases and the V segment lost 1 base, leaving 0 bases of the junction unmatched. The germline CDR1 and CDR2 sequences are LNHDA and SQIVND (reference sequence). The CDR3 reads CASSIASGSSYEQYF. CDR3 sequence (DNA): TGTGCCAGTAGTATAGCTAGCGGGAGCTCCTACGAGCAGTACTTC.

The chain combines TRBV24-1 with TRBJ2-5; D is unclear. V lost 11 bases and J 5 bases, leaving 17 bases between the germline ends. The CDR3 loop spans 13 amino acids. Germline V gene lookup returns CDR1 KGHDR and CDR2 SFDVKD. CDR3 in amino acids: CASRMWAGETQYF. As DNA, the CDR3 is TGTGCCAGCAGAATGTGGGCTGGGGAGACCCAGTACTTC.

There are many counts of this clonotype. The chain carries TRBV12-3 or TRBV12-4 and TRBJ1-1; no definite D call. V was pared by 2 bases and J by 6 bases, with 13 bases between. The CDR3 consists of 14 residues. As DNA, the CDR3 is TGTGCCAGCAGTTTATGGGCCCAGAGCGCTGAAGCTTTCTTT. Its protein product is CASSLWAQSAEAFF.

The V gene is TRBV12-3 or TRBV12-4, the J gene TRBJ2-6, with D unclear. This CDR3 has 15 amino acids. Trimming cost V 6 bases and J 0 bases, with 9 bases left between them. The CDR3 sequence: CASSPRSSGANVLTF. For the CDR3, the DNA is TGTGCCAGCAGCCCGAGGAGCTCTGGGGCCAACGTCCTGACTTTC.

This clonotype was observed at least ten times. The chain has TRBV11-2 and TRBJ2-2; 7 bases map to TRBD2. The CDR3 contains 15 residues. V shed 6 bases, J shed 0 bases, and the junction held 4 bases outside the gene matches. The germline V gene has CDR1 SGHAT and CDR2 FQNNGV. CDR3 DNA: TGTGCCAGCAGAAGAAGCGGGGCGAACACCGGGGAGCTGTTTTTT. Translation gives CASRRSGANTGELFF.

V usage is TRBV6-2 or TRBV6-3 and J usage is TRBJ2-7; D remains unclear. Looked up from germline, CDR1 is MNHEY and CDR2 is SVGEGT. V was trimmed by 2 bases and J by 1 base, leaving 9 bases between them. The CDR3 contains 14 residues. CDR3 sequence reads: CASSYQMSSYEQYF. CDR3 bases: TGTGCCAGCAGTTACCAGATGAGTTCCTACGAGCAGTACTTC.

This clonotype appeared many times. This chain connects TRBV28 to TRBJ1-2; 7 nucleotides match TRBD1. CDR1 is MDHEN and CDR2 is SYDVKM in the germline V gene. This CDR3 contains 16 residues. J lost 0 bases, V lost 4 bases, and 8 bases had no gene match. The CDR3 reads CASSSRGGGANYGYTF. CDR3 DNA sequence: TGTGCCAGCAGTTCCCGTGGAGGGGGCGCTAACTATGGCTACACCTTC.

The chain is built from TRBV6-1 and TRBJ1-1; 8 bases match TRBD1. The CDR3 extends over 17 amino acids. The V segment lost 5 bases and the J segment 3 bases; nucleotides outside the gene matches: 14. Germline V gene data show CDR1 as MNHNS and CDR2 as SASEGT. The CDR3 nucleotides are TGTGCCAGCAGTCCCTGGACAGGGAATGGATACGACACTGAAGCTTTCTTT. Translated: CASSPWTGNGYDTEAFF.

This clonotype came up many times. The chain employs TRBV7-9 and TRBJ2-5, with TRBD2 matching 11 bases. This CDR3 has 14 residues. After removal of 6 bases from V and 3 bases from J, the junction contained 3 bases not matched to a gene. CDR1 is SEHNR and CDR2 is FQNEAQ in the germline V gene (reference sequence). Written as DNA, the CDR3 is TGTGCCAGCAGTTTACTAGCGGGGGAAGAGACCCAGTACTTC. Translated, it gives CASSLLAGEETQYF.

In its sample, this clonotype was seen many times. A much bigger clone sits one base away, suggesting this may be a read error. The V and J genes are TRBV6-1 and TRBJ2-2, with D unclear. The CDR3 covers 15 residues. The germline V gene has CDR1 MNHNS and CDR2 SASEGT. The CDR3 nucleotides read TGTGCCAGCGGTGAAGTCTTAGAGAACACCGGGGAGCTGTTTTTT. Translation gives CASGEVLENTGELFF.

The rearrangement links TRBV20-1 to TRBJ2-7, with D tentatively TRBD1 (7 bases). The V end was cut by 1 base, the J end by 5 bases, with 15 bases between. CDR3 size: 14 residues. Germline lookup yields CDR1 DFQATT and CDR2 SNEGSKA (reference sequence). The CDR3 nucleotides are TGCAGTGCTAGAGGGCAGGGGGGTTACAACGAGCAGTACTTC. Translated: CSARGQGGYNEQYF.

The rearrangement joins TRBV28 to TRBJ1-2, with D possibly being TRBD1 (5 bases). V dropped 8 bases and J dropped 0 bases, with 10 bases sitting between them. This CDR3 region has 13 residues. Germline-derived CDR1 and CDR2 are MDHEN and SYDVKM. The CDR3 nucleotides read TGTGCCAGCGGGGACGTAACTAACTATGGCTACACCTTC. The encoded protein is CASGDVTNYGYTF.

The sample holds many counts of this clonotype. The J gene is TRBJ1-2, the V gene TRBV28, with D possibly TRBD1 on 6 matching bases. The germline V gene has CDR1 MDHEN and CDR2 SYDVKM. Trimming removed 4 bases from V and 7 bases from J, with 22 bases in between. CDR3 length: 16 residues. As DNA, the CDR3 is TGTGCCAGCAGTTCTCTCGGGGGGGGGGCCTATCTTGGCTACACCTTC. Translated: CASSSLGGGAYLGYTF.

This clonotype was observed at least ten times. CDR3: CASSLVNRAYEQYF. The CDR3 nucleotides are TGTGCCAGCAGCTTAGTTAATAGAGCCTACGAGCAGTACTTC. V is TRBV7-9 and J is TRBJ2-7, with D unclear. The CDR3 covers 14 residues. Trimming pared 1 base from V and 2 bases from J, leaving 9 bases between. The V gene's germline CDR1 is SEHNR and CDR2 FQNEAQ (reference sequence).

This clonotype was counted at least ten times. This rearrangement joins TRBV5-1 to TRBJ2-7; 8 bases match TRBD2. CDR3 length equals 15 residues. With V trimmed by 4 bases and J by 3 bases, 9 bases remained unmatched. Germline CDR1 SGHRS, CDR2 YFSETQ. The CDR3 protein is CASSEATSALYEQYF. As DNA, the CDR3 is TGCGCCAGCAGCGAGGCGACTAGCGCCCTCTACGAGCAGTACTTC.